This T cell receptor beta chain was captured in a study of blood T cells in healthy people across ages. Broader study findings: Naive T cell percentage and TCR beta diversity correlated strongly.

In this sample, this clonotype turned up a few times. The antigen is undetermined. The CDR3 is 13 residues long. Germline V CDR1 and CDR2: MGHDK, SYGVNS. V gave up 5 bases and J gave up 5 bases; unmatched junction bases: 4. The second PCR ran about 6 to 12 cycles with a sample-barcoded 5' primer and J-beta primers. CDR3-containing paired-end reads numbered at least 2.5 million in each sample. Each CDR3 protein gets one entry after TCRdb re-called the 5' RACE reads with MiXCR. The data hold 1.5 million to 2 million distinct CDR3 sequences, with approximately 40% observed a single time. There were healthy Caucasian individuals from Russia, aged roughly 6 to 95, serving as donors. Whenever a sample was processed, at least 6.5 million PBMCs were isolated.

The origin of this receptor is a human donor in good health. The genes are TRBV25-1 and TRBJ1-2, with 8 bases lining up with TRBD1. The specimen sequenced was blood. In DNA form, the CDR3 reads TGTGCCAGCAGTCGGAACAGGGGGTATGGCTACACCTTC. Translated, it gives CASSRNRGYGYTF.